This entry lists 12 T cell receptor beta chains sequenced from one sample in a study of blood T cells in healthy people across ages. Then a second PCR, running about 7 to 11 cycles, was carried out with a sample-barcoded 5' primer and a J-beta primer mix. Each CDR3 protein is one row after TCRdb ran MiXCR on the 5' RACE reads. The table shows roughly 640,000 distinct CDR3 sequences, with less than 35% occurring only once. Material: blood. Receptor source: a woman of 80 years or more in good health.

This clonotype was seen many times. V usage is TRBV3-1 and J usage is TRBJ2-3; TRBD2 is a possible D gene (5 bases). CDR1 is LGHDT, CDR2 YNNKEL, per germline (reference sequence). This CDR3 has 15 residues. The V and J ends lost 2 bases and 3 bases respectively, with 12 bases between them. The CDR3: CASSQQTTGTDTQYF. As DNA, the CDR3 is TGTGCCAGCAGCCAACAAACTACGGGAACAGATACGCAGTATTTT.

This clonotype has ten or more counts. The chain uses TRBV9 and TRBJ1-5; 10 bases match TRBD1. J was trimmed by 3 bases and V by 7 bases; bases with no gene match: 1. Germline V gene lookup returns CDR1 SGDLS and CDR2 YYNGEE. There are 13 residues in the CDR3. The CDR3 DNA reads TGTGCCAGCGGACAGGGGGTCAATCAGCCCCAGCATTTT. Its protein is CASGQGVNQPQHF.

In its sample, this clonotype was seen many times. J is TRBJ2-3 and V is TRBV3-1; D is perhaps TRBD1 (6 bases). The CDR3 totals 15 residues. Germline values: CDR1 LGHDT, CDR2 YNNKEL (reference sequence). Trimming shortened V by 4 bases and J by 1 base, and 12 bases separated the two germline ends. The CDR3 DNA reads TGTGCCAGCAGCCTCGGACAGCTAGGCACAGATACGCAGTATTTT. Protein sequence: CASSLGQLGTDTQYF.

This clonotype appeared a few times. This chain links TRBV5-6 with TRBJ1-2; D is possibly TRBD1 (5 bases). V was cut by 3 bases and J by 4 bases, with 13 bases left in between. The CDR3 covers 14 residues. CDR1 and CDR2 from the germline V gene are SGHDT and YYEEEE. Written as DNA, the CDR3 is TGTGCCAGCAGCTCAGGGACTCGGGGCTATGGCTACACCTTC. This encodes CASSSGTRGYGYTF.

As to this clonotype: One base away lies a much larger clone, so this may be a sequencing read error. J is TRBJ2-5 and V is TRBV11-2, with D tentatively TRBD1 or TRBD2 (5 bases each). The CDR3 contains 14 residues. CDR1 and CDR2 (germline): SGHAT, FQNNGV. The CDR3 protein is CTSSLTGRRETQYF. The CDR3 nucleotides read TGTACCAGCAGCTTAACGGGGCGGCGGGAGACCCAGTACTTC.

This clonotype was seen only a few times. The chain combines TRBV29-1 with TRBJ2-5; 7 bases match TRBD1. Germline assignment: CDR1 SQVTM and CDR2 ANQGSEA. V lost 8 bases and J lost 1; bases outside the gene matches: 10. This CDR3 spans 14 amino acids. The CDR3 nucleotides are TGCAGCACTTTACCGGGACAGTCCCAAGAGACCCAGTACTTC. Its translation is CSTLPGQSQETQYF.

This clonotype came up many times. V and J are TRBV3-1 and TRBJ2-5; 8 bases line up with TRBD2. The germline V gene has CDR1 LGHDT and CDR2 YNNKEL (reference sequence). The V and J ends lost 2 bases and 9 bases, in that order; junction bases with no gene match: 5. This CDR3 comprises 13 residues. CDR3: CASSQMTGGAQYF. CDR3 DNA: TGTGCCAGCAGCCAAATGACGGGGGGGGCCCAGTACTTC.

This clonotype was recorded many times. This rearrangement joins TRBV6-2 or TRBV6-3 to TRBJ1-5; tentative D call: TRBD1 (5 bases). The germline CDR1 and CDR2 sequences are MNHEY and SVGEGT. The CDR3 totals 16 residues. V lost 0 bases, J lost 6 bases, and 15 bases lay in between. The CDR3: CASSYSRGRISQPQHF. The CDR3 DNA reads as TGTGCCAGCAGTTACTCGAGGGGACGAATCTCTCAGCCCCAGCATTTT.

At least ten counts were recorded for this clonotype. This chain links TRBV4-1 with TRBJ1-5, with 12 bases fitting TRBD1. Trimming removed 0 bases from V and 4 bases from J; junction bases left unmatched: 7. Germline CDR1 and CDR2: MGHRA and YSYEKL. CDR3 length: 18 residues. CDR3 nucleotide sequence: TGCGCCAGCAGCCAAGATGGGACAGGGGGCTACCGGAATCAGCCCCAGCATTTT. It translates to CASSQDGTGGYRNQPQHF.

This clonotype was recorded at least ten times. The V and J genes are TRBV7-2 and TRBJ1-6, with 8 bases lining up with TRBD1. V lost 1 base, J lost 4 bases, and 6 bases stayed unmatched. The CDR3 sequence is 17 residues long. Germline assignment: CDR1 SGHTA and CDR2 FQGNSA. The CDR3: CASSLVWDRRYNSPLHF. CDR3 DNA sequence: TGTGCCAGCAGCTTAGTATGGGACAGGAGATATAATTCACCCCTCCACTTT.

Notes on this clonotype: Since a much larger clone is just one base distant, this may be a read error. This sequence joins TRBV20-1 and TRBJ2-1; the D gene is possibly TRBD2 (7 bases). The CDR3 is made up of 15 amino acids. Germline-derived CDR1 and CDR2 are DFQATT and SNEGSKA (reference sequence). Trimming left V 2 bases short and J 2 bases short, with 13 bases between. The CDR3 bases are TGCAGTGCTAGAAGGTGGGGGGGCACCTACAATGAGCAGTTCTTC. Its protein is CSARRWGGTYNEQFF.

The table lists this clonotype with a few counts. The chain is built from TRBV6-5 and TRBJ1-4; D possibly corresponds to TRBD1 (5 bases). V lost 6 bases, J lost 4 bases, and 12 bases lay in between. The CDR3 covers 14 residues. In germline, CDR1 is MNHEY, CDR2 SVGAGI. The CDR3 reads CASSFDRYNEKLFF. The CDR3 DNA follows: TGTGCCAGCAGCTTTGACAGATATAATGAAAAACTGTTTTTT.